These 21 T cell receptor beta chains were sequenced from one sample in a study of blood T cell repertoires in COVID-19. TCRdb keeps only in-frame clones here, not all; method: immunoSEQ multiplex PCR. This table has some 360,000 clones, roughly 86% appearing once. The sample was peripheral blood. The receptors come from a woman aged 55-69 years with COVID-19, enrolled during active disease.

This sequence joins TRBV19 and TRBJ1-1, with TRBD1 matching over 7 bases. Germline CDR1 reads LNHDA; CDR2 reads SQIVND (reference sequence). The CDR3 length is 11 residues. V shed 6 bases and J 10 bases; nucleotides not matched to a gene: 5. The CDR3, as DNA: TGTGCCAGTAGCGACAGGGAGGCAGCTTTCTTT. Amino acids: CASSDREAAFF.

This clone was recorded only once. The chain uses TRBV19 and TRBJ1-5; a weak D match, TRBD1 (5 bases). CDR1 LNHDA and CDR2 SQIVND come from the germline V gene (reference sequence). Between the trimmed V and J ends, which lost 1 base and 5 bases, there was a span of 15 bases. The CDR3 extends over 16 amino acids. The CDR3 sequence is CASSIGSQGPHQPQHF. Written as DNA, the CDR3 is TGTGCCAGTAGTATAGGATCCCAGGGCCCCCATCAGCCCCAGCATTTT.

This clone occurred once. The chain uses TRBV7-2 and TRBJ2-7, with D maybe TRBD2 (5 bases). The CDR3 loop spans 14 amino acids. Trimming took 0 bases from V and 2 from J, leaving 8 bases between them. Per the germline V gene, CDR1 is SGHTA and CDR2 is FQGNSA. The CDR3 loop reads CASSLADYTYEQYF. CDR3 in DNA: TGTGCCAGCAGCTTAGCCGACTATACCTACGAGCAGTACTTC.

This rearrangement joins TRBV7-3 to TRBJ1-4; no clear D gene. Germline assignment: CDR1 SGHTA and CDR2 FQGTGA. This CDR3 region has 13 residues. With 1 base removed from V and 7 bases from J, the gap between germline ends came to 7 bases. DNA of the CDR3: TGTGCCAGCAGCTTAAAGGGAGGTGAAAAACTGTTTTTT. As protein: CASSLKGGEKLFF.

This sequence joins TRBV11-2 and TRBJ1-1, with D possibly TRBD1 on 6 matching bases. Germline V gene lookup returns CDR1 SGHAT and CDR2 FQNNGV. Trimming pared 2 bases from V and 3 bases from J, leaving 13 bases between. This CDR3 region has 15 residues. CDR3 DNA sequence: TGTGCCAGCAGCTTAAAGGGGGGGATTTACACTGAAGCTTTCTTT. It codes for CASSLKGGIYTEAFF.

V gene TRBV6-5 combines with J gene TRBJ2-7; TRBD1 agrees at 7 bases. Germline CDR1 and CDR2: MNHEY and SVGAGI. The CDR3 length is 14 residues. The junction had 10 bases not matched to a gene; V was cut back by 6 bases and J by 5 bases. DNA of the CDR3: TGTGCCAGCAGCCGGACAGGCCTTAGCAACGAGCAGTACTTC. This gives the protein CASSRTGLSNEQYF.

This chain uses TRBV2 with TRBJ2-7, with 8 bases matching TRBD1. The CDR3 is 16 residues long. The trim removed 6 bases at V and 3 bases at J, leaving 13 bases unmatched. Germline V lookup: CDR1 SNHLY, CDR2 FYNNEI. Here the CDR3 DNA reads TGTGCCAGCAGGAAGAGGACAGGGTCAACTAACTACGAGCAGTACTTC. This encodes CASRKRTGSTNYEQYF. Using reference TRBV2 and TRBJ2-7 for the parts outside the CDR3, the full variable domain is EPEVTQTPSHQVTQMGQEVILRCVPISNHLYFYWYRQILGQKVEFLVSFYNNEISEKSEIFDDQFSVERPDGSNFTLKIRSTKLEDSAMYFCASRKRTGSTNYEQYFGPGTRLTVT.

This chain joins TRBV5-1 and TRBJ2-3, with 9 bases identical to TRBD1. This CDR3 has 15 residues. Germline trimming cut 4 bases from V and 4 bases from J; bases unmatched to any gene: 7. Germline loops: CDR1 SGHRS, CDR2 YFSETQ. CDR3 nucleotides: TGCGCCAGCAGCCTACAGGGGGCGCGTGCAGATACGCAGTATTTT. This translates into CASSLQGARADTQYF.

J is TRBJ1-6 and V is TRBV6-5; 7 bases map to TRBD1. This CDR3 comprises 11 residues. With 4 bases clipped from V and 16 bases from J, the junction kept 4 bases outside the gene matches. CDR1 is MNHEY and CDR2 is SVGAGI in the germline V gene. CDR3 amino acids: CASSSGQRLHF. CDR3 sequence (DNA): TGTGCCAGCAGTTCGGGACAGAGACTCCACTTT.

About this clone itself: Different DNA sequences within this sample yield the same CDR3. This rearrangement joins TRBV5-1 to TRBJ2-3; the D gene is possibly TRBD2 (6 bases). The CDR3 has 14 residues. Germline V gene data show CDR1 as SGHRS and CDR2 as YFSETQ. Trimming took off 3 bases at V and 0 bases at J, with 8 bases between the two ends. In DNA, the CDR3 is TGCGCCAGCAGCTCCGGGACTAGCACAGATACGCAGTATTTT. Translation: CASSSGTSTDTQYF.

V is TRBV9 and J is TRBJ1-2; D ambiguous. Germline CDR1 reads SGDLS; CDR2 reads YYNGEE. CDR3 size: 19 residues. V was cut by 3 bases and J by 8 bases, with 32 bases left in between. CDR3 sequence reads: CASSARPGGSSKTLRGYTF. DNA of the CDR3: TGTGCCAGCAGCGCAAGACCGGGAGGTTCCTCCAAAACCTTAAGGGGCTACACCTTC.

This chain uses TRBV5-1 with TRBJ1-1; no clear D. The CDR3 covers 13 residues. Between the trimmed V and J ends, which lost 5 bases and 0 bases, there was a span of 8 bases. Germline CDR1 and CDR2: SGHRS and YFSETQ. CDR3 region: CASRDTLNTEAFF. DNA of the CDR3: TGCGCCAGCAGAGACACCCTGAACACTGAAGCTTTCTTT.

Turning to this clone: Other DNA sequences in this specimen translate into the identical CDR3. The chain recombines TRBV12-3 or TRBV12-4 with TRBJ1-2; tentatively, D is TRBD1 (6 bases). CDR3 length: 13 residues. Trimming cost V 5 bases and J 2 bases, with 9 bases left between them. CDR3 amino acids: CASSPQGNYGYTF. CDR3 in DNA: TGTGCCAGCAGTCCCCAGGGGAACTATGGCTACACCTTC.

The chain carries TRBV5-1 and TRBJ2-3; tentatively, D is TRBD2 (6 bases). V was trimmed by 0 bases and J by 1 base, leaving 9 bases between them. The length of the CDR3 is 15 residues. The V gene's germline CDR1 is SGHRS and CDR2 YFSETQ. CDR3 nucleotide sequence: TGCGCCAGCAGCTTGGGCGGGGTCGGCACAGATACGCAGTATTTT. Protein sequence: CASSLGGVGTDTQYF.

The V call is TRBV19, the J call TRBJ2-2; a weak D match, TRBD1 (5 bases). V lost 10 bases and J lost 5, with 17 bases in between. From germline, CDR1 is LNHDA and CDR2 SQIVND (reference sequence). CDR3 length: 14 amino acids. In nucleotides, the CDR3 is TGTGCCACCCTGGACAAGTCTTTAACCGGGGAGCTGTTTTTT. As protein: CATLDKSLTGELFF.

The V and J genes are TRBV5-5 and TRBJ1-2, with a tentative D call TRBD1 (6 bases). This CDR3 contains 13 residues. V lost 2 bases and J lost 4, with 9 bases in between. The V gene's germline CDR1 is SGHKS and CDR2 YYEKEE (reference sequence). As DNA, the CDR3 is TGTGCCAGCAGCTTAAACAGGGCCTATGGCTACACCTTC. Its protein is CASSLNRAYGYTF.

V usage is TRBV6-5 and J usage is TRBJ1-2, with 8 bases aligning to TRBD1. Germline V gives CDR1 MNHEY, CDR2 SVGAGI. The trim removed 4 bases at V and 2 bases at J, leaving 3 bases unmatched. This CDR3 contains 14 residues. In nucleotides, the CDR3 is TGTGCCAGCAGTTTTCACAGGGGGAACTATGGCTACACCTTC. This gives the protein CASSFHRGNYGYTF.

The V and J genes are TRBV6-1 and TRBJ2-3; 8 bases line up with TRBD2. CDR1 is MNHNS and CDR2 is SASEGT in the germline V gene. Trimming at V came to 3 bases and at J to 1 base, leaving 0 bases not matched to a gene. The CDR3 has 14 residues. CDR3 sequence (DNA): TGTGCCAGCAGTGAGCGGGGGGGCACAGATACGCAGTATTTT. Translated: CASSERGGTDTQYF.

The chain employs TRBV15 and TRBJ2-4, with 10 bases lining up with TRBD1. Germline CDR1 is LNHNV and CDR2 is YYDKDF (reference sequence). Trimming at V came to 3 bases and at J to 1 base, leaving 0 bases not matched to a gene. The length of the CDR3 is 15 residues. Here the CDR3 DNA reads TGTGCCACCAGCAGGGGACAGGGGGCCAAAAACATTCAGTACTTC. Amino acids: CATSRGQGAKNIQYF.

The chain has TRBV5-1 and TRBJ1-4; D gene ambiguous. Trimming removed 1 base at V and 4 bases at J, with 8 bases between. This CDR3 region has 14 residues. Looked up from germline, CDR1 is SGHRS and CDR2 is YFSETQ. CDR3 amino acids: CASSLLASNEKLFF. DNA of the CDR3: TGCGCCAGCAGCTTGCTGGCAAGTAATGAAAAACTGTTTTTT.

This rearrangement joins TRBV5-1 to TRBJ2-5; the D is unclear. The CDR3 consists of 13 residues. Germline V gene sequence: CDR1 SGHRS, CDR2 YFSETQ. V was clipped by 2 bases and J by 5 bases, with 10 bases between them. Written as DNA, the CDR3 is TGCGCCAGCAGCTTCAAACCGCGGGAGACCCAGTACTTC. It yields the protein CASSFKPRETQYF.